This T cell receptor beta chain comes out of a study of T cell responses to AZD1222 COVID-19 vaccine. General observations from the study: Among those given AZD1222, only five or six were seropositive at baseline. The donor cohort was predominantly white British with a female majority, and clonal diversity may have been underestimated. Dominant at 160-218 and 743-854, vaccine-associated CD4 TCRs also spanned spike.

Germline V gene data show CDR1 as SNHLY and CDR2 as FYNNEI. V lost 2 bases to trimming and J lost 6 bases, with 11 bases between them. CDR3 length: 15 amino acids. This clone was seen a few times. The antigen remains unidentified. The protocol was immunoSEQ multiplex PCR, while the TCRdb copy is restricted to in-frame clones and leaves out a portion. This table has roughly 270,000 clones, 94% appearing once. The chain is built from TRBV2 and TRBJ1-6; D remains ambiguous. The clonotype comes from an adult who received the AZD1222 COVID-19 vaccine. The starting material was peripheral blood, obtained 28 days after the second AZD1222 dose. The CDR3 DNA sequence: TGTGCCAGCAGTGAATATCAGCTCCCTAATTCACCCCTCCACTTT. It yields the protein CASSEYQLPNSPLHF.